A single sample gave rise to the 8 T cell receptor beta chains below, sequenced in a study of shared T cell receptors in the human thymus. Produced via immunoSEQ multiplex PCR; TCRdb's table is partial and in-frame only. The sample includes 500,000 to 750,000 clones, 85% to 90% of them seen just once. The same sample was also used in a study of human thymus T cells.

The sequencing input was thymocytes. The origin of the receptors is a boy under two years old with a congenital heart defect.

V gene TRBV28 combines with J gene TRBJ1-4; weak D call: TRBD1 (6 bases). This CDR3 has 14 amino acids. Trimming left V 3 bases short and J 7 bases short, with 12 bases between. Germline V gene sequence: CDR1 MDHEN, CDR2 SYDVKM. The DNA for the CDR3 is TGTGCCAGCAGTTTGGGACATAGGGCTGAAAAACTGTTTTTT. It codes for CASSLGHRAEKLFF. Full variable domain (missing parts from reference TRBV28 and TRBJ1-4): DVKVTQSSRYLVKRTGEKVFLECVQDMDHENMFWYRQDPGLGLRLIYFSYDVKMKEKGDIPEGYSVSREKKERFSLILESASTNQTSMYLCASSLGHRAEKLFFGSGTQLSVL.

The genes are TRBV7-6 and TRBJ2-3, with D perhaps TRBD1 (6 bases). V gave up 2 bases and J gave up 3 bases, with 9 bases separating them. Germline V lookup: CDR1 SGHVS, CDR2 FNYEAQ. The CDR3 is made up of 14 amino acids. The CDR3 DNA is TGTGCCAGCAGCTTAATTCAGGGGACAGATACGCAGTATTTT. Amino acid sequence: CASSLIQGTDTQYF.

This chain joins TRBV28 and TRBJ1-1; 8 bases fit TRBD1. The length of the CDR3 is 14 residues. Germline V CDR1 and CDR2: MDHEN, SYDVKM. Unmatched junction bases numbered 3, after V lost 2 bases and J lost 4 bases. The CDR3 here is CASSLRQGATEAFF. Written as DNA, the CDR3 is TGTGCCAGCAGTTTACGGCAGGGGGCCACTGAAGCTTTCTTT.

The V gene is TRBV4-1, the J gene TRBJ2-7; 12 positions match TRBD2. J was trimmed by 7 bases and V by 0 bases; bases with no gene match: 10. The CDR3 contains 17 residues. Germline V lookup: CDR1 MGHRA, CDR2 YSYEKL. In DNA form, the CDR3 reads TGCGCCAGCAGCCAAGATGGGGGGACTAGCGGGTCTCGGGAGCAGTACTTC. As protein: CASSQDGGTSGSREQYF.

The J gene is TRBJ2-3, the V gene TRBV19; TRBD1 is a possible D gene (5 bases). The CDR3 covers 14 residues. CDR1 and CDR2 (germline): LNHDA, SQIVND (reference sequence). Trimming left V 5 bases short and J 4 bases short, with 13 bases between. DNA for the CDR3: TGTGCCAGTAGTCCTAGGGCAGGGCCAGATACGCAGTATTTT. Amino acids: CASSPRAGPDTQYF.

The rearrangement links TRBV27 to TRBJ2-2; a weak D match, TRBD1 (5 bases). Trimming cost V 6 bases and J 3 bases, with 11 bases left between them. This CDR3 has 14 residues. Germline values: CDR1 MNHEY, CDR2 SMNVEV (reference sequence). Here the CDR3 reads CASSPAGYTGELFF. CDR3 coding DNA: TGTGCCAGCAGCCCCGCAGGGTACACCGGGGAGCTGTTTTTT.

This chain links TRBV4-3 with TRBJ2-3; D perhaps matches TRBD2 (6 bases). The ends were cut back, 0 bases at V and 6 bases at J, with 22 bases in the middle. The CDR3 totals 18 residues. Germline assignment: CDR1 LGHNA and CDR2 YSLEER. The chain's CDR3 is CASSQDFGLTTLGDTQYF. CDR3 DNA: TGCGCCAGCAGCCAAGACTTCGGACTAACAACCTTGGGGGATACGCAGTATTTT.

This chain links TRBV27 with TRBJ2-7, with TRBD1 matching over 8 bases. Trimming cost V 6 bases and J 6 bases; bases outside gene matches: 4. The germline V gene has CDR1 MNHEY and CDR2 SMNVEV (reference sequence). This CDR3 is 12 amino acids long. CDR3 loop: CASRQQGGEQYF. DNA for the CDR3: TGTGCCAGCAGACAACAGGGGGGCGAGCAGTACTTC.